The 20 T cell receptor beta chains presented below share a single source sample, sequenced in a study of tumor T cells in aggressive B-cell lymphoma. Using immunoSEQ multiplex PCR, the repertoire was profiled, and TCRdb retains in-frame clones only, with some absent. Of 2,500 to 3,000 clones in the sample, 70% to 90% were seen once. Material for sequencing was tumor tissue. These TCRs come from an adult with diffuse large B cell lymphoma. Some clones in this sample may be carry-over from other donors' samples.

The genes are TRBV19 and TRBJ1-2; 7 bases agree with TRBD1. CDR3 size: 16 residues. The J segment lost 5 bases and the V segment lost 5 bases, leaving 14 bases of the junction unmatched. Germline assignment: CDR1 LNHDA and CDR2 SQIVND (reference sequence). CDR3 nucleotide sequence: TGTGCCAGTAGTTCGATCCCCGGGACAGAGAAGTATGGCTACACCTTC. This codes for CASSSIPGTEKYGYTF.

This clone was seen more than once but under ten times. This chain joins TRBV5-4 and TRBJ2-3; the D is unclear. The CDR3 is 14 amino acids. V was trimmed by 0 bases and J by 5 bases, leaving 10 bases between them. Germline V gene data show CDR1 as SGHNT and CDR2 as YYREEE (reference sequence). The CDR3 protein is CASSLASTKDTQYF. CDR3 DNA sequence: TGTGCCAGCAGCTTGGCCTCCACAAAAGATACGCAGTATTTT.

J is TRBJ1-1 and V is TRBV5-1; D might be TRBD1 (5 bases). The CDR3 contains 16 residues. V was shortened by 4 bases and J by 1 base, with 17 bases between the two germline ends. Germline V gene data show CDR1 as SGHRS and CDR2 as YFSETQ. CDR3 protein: CASSDQPQGSNTEAFF. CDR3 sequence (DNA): TGCGCCAGCAGCGACCAGCCGCAGGGCTCGAACACTGAAGCTTTCTTT. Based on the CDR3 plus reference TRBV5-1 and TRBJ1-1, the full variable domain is KAGVTQTPRYLIKTRGQQVTLSCSPISGHRSVSWYQQTPGQGLQFLFEYFSETQRNKGNFPGRFSGRQFSNSRSEMNVSTLELGDSALYLCASSDQPQGSNTEAFFGQGTRLTVV.

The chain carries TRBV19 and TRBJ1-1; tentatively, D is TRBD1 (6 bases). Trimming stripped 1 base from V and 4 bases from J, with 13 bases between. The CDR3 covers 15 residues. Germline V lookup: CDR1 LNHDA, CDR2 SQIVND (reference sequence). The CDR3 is CASSIVEQGSTEAFF. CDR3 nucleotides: TGTGCCAGTAGTATAGTAGAACAGGGCAGCACTGAAGCTTTCTTT.

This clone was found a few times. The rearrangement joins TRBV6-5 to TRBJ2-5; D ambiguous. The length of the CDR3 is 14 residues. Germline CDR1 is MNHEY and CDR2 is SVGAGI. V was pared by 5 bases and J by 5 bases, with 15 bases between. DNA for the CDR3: TGTGCCAGCAGTCGCAATTGGGCCTCGGAGACCCAGTACTTC. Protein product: CASSRNWASETQYF.

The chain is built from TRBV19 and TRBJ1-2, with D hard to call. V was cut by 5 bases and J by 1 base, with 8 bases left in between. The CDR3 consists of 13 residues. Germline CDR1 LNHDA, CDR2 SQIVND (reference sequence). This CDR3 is CASSSRVNYGYTF. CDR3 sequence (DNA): TGTGCCAGTAGTTCGAGGGTTAACTATGGCTACACCTTC.

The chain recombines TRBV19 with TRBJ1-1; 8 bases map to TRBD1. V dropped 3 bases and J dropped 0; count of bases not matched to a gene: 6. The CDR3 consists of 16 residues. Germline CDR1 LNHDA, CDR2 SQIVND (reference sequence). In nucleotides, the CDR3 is TGTGCCAGTAGTATCTCGGGCAGGGGGCTGAACACTGAAGCTTTCTTT. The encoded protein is CASSISGRGLNTEAFF. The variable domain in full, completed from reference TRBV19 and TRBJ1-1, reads DGGITQSPKYLFRKEGQNVTLSCEQNLNHDAMYWYRQDPGQGLRLIYYSQIVNDFQKGDIAEGYSVSREKKESFPLTVTSAQKNPTAFYLCASSISGRGLNTEAFFGQGTRLTVV.

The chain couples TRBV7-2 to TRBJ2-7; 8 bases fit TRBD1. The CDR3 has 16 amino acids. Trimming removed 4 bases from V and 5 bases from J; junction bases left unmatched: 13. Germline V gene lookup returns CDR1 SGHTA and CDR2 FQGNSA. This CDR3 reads CASSSIFDRGRDEQYF. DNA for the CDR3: TGTGCCAGCAGCTCAATATTCGACAGGGGCCGGGACGAGCAGTACTTC.

The CDR3 coding sequence is TGTGCCAGCTCACCGTATGGGACAGAGAACACTGAAGCTTTCTTT. Its translation: CASSPYGTENTEAFF. The chain links TRBV18 to TRBJ1-1, with 7 bases that match TRBD1. Trimming removed 3 bases from V and 1 base from J; junction bases left unmatched: 5. Per the germline V gene, CDR1 is KGHSH and CDR2 is LQKENI. The CDR3 is 15 residues long.

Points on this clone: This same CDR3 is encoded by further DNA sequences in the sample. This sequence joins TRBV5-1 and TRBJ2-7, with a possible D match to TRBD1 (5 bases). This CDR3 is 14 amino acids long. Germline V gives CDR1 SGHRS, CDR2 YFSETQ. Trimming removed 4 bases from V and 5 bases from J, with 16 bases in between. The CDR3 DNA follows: TGCGCCAGCAGCCAGGGCCGCTGGGGTGACGAGCAGTACGTC. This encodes CASSQGRWGDEQYV.

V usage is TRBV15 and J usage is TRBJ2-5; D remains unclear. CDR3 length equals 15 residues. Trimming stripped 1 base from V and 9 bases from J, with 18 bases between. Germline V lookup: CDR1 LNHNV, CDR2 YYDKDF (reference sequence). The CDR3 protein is CATSRASAPSFSQYF. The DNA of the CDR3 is TGTGCCACCAGCAGAGCAAGCGCACCCTCTTTTTCCCAGTACTTC.

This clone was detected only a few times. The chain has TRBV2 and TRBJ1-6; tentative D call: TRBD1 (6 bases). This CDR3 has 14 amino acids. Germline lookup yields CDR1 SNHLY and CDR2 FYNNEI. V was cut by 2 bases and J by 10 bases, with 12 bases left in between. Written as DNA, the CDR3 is TGTGCCAGCAGTGAACCAGGGGCGAGGTCACCCCTCCACTTT. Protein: CASSEPGARSPLHF.

The CDR3 coding sequence is TGTGCCAGCAGCCGGGACTTTCTCACCGGGGAGCTGTTTTTT. Its translation is CASSRDFLTGELFF. The chain is built from TRBV7-3 and TRBJ2-2; D is perhaps TRBD2 (6 bases). Germline CDR1 and CDR2: SGHTA and FQGTGA. The V end lost 5 bases, the J end lost 4 bases, and 11 bases lay between the germline ends. The CDR3 totals 14 residues.

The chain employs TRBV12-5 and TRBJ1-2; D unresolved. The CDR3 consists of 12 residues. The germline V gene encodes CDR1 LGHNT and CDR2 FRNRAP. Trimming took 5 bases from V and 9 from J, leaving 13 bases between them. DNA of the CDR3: TGTGCTAGTGGTCCGGGGTTTGGGAGCTACACCTTC. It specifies CASGPGFGSYTF.

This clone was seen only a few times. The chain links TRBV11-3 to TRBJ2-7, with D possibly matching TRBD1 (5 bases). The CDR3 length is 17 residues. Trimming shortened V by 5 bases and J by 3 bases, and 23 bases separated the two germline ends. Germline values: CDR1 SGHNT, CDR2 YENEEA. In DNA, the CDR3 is TGTGCCAGCAGCCCGATTTATAAGGGGCCCAGTAACTACGAGCAGTACGTC. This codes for CASSPIYKGPSNYEQYV.

The CDR3 spells CASSSGGAVHYGYTF. CDR3 in DNA: TGTGCCAGCAGCTCCGGGGGGGCCGTTCACTATGGCTACACCTTC. This chain links TRBV7-2 with TRBJ1-2; possible D gene TRBD1, 6 bases. The CDR3 covers 15 residues. Germline V CDR1 and CDR2: SGHTA, FQGNSA. V was clipped by 4 bases and J by 3 bases, with 15 bases between them.

The CDR3 region is CASSIGTGWTEAFF. The CDR3 DNA sequence: TGTGCCAGTAGTATAGGGACAGGGTGGACTGAAGCTTTCTTT. This chain connects TRBV19 to TRBJ1-1; 8 nucleotides match TRBD1. The length of the CDR3 is 14 residues. J was trimmed by 5 bases and V by 1 base; bases with no gene match: 3. Germline CDR1 reads LNHDA; CDR2 reads SQIVND (reference sequence).

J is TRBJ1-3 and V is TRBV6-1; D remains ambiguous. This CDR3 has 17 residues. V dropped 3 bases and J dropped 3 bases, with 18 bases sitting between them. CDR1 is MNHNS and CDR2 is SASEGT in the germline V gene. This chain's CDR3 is CASSEQFTIAGGNTIYF. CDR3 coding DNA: TGTGCCAGCAGTGAGCAGTTTACCATAGCGGGTGGAAACACCATATATTTT.

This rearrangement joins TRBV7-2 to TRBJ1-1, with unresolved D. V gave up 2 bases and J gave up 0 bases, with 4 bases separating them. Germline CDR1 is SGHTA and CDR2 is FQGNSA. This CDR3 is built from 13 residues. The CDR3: CASSLTMNTEAFF. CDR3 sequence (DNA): TGTGCCAGCAGCTTAACAATGAACACTGAAGCTTTCTTT.

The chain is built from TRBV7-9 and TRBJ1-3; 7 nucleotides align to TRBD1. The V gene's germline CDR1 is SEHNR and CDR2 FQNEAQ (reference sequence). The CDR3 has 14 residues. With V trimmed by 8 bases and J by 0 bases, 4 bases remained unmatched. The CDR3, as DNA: TGTGCCAGCCTACGGGACAGCTCTGGAAACACCATATATTTT. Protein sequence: CASLRDSSGNTIYF.